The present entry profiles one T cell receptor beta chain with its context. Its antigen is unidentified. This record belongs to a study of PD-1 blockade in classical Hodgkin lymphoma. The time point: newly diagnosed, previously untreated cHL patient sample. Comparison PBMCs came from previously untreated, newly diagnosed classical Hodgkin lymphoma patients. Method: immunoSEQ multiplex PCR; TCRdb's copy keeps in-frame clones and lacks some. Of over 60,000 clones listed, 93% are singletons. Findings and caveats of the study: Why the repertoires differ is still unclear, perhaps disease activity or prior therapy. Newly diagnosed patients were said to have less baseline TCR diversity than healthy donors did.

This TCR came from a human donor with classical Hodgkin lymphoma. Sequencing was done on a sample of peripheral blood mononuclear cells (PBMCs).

The CDR3 DNA sequence: TGTGCCTACACCCGGGGGCCGGGGAACAACTATGGCTACACCTTC. It is translated as CAYTRGPGNNYGYTF. This chain joins TRBV13 and TRBJ1-2; D may be TRBD1 (6 bases). This CDR3 comprises 15 residues. V was trimmed by 11 bases and J by 2 bases, leaving 21 bases between them. Germline values: CDR1 PRHDT, CDR2 FYEKMQ (reference sequence).